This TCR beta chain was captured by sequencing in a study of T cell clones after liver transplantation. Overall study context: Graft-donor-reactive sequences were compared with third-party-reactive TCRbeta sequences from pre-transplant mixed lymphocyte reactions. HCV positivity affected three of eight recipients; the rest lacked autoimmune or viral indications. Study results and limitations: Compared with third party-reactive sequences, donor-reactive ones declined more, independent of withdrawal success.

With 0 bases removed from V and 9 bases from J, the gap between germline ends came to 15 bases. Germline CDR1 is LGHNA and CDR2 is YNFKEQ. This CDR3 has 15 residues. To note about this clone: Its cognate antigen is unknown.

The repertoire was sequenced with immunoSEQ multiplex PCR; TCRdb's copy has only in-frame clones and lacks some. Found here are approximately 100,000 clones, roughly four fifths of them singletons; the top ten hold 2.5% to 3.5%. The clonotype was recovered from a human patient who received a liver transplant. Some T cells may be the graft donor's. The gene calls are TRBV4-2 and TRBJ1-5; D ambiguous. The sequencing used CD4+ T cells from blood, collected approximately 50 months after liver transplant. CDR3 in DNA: TGTGCCAGCAGCCAAGACGTGCAACCATCGAGGCCCCAGCATTTT. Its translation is CASSQDVQPSRPQHF.